This is a list of T cell receptor beta chains from one sample in a study of blood T cell repertoires in COVID-19. Assay: immunoSEQ multiplex PCR; the TCRdb copy retains only in-frame clones and omits some. The repertoire holds 220,000 or so clones, with 90% as singletons. Material: PBMCs or T cells enriched from blood (not recorded which). The receptors derive from a man aged 25 to 40 who had been exposed to COVID-19. The CDR3 runs from the conserved cysteine through the conserved F or W. A D gene is named only where the DNA matches it firmly.

J: TRBJ1-3
D: NA
V: TRBV4-3
CDR3: CASSQDDIAGNTIYF

J: TRBJ1-2
D: NA
V: TRBV5-6
CDR3: CASSLGQLEYGYTF

J: TRBJ2-5
D: TRBD2
V: TRBV6-2/TRBV6-3
CDR3: CASSYPGLAGGIPSQETQYF

J: TRBJ2-5
D: TRBD2
V: TRBV2
CDR3: CASLASGATRRETQYF

J: TRBJ2-7
D: NA
V: TRBV9
CDR3: CASSVADSSHEQYF

J: TRBJ1-2
D: TRBD1
V: TRBV14
CDR3: CASSQTGFNYGYTF

J: TRBJ1-1
D: TRBD1
V: TRBV11-2
CDR3: CASSPGQGGAGTEAFF

J: TRBJ2-5
D: NA
V: TRBV6-5
CDR3: CASSRGGQETQYF

J: TRBJ2-7
D: TRBD1
V: TRBV6-5
CDR3: CASSQTGGQSEQYF

J: TRBJ2-5
D: NA
V: TRBV25-1
CDR3: CASSDSQETQYF

J: TRBJ2-5
D: NA
V: TRBV7-6
CDR3: CASSLGAGPQYF

J: TRBJ1-2
D: TRBD1
V: TRBV5-4
CDR3: CASSLRSIGTVPYGYTF

J: TRBJ1-2
D: NA
V: TRBV5-6
CDR3: CASSLLATGGYTF

J: TRBJ1-6
D: NA
V: TRBV5-5
CDR3: CASSFGDSNSPLHF

J: TRBJ1-2
D: NA
V: TRBV20-1
CDR3: CSAKKSGGYTF

J: TRBJ1-2
D: NA
V: TRBV19
CDR3: CASSISQANYGYTF

J: TRBJ1-5
D: NA
V: TRBV23-1
CDR3: CASSQKSLKGETYQPQHF

J: TRBJ1-2
D: TRBD1
V: TRBV6-6
CDR3: CASTPGQNYGYTF

J: TRBJ1-5
D: NA
V: TRBV9
CDR3: CASSVTRDTNQPQHF

J: TRBJ1-2
D: NA
V: TRBV7-9
CDR3: CASSFQGWGYTF

J: TRBJ1-2
D: TRBD1
V: TRBV5-1
CDR3: CATGPGQGVPNTF

J: TRBJ2-2
D: NA
V: TRBV6-4
CDR3: CASSDLYTGELFF

J: TRBJ2-1
D: NA
V: TRBV7-9
CDR3: CASSWGTGRNEQFF

J: TRBJ1-2
D: TRBD1
V: TRBV25-1
CDR3: CASSDFSGTGRNGYTF

J: TRBJ2-7
D: NA
V: TRBV19
CDR3: CASSIAQGLEQYF

J: TRBJ2-7
D: TRBD1
V: TRBV6-5
CDR3: CASGRDRDMYEQYF

J: TRBJ1-1
D: NA
V: TRBV6-5
CDR3: CASSYGTGGAFF

J: TRBJ1-3
D: TRBD1
V: TRBV4-1
CDR3: CASSFPGTGAVPTGNTIYF

J: TRBJ2-7
D: NA
V: TRBV5-6
CDR3: CASSRTGPSYEQYF

J: TRBJ2-2
D: TRBD2
V: TRBV6-5
CDR3: CASRNSGGAPGELFF

J: TRBJ1-2
D: TRBD1
V: TRBV10-3
CDR3: CAITSDRDNGYTF

J: TRBJ2-1
D: TRBD1
V: TRBV2
CDR3: CASSQRDSSYNEQFF

J: TRBJ2-5
D: TRBD1
V: TRBV5-1
CDR3: CASSLAGTGQETQYF

J: TRBJ2-7
D: NA
V: TRBV30
CDR3: CAGRDGRSSYEQYF

J: TRBJ1-5
D: NA
V: TRBV6-6
CDR3: CASSEATAGGEPQHF

J: TRBJ1-1
D: TRBD1
V: TRBV19
CDR3: CASSKNRGPQSVEAFF

J: TRBJ2-5
D: NA
V: TRBV18
CDR3: CASSPNNRETQYF

J: TRBJ2-7
D: NA
V: TRBV11-2
CDR3: CASSLAGPYEQYF

J: TRBJ2-2
D: TRBD1
V: TRBV4-1
CDR3: CASSLPGQGADGELFF

J: TRBJ2-7
D: TRBD1
V: TRBV4-3
CDR3: CASSQDGQGASYF

J: TRBJ2-1
D: TRBD2
V: TRBV6-5
CDR3: CASSYTSGGGNEQFF

J: TRBJ1-3
D: NA
V: TRBV7-6
CDR3: CASSSGGSGNTIYF

J: TRBJ1-2
D: NA
V: TRBV6-5
CDR3: CASRTTYRDNYGYTF

J: TRBJ1-3
D: NA
V: TRBV19
CDR3: CASSSARVHGNTIYF

J: TRBJ2-5
D: TRBD2
V: TRBV5-4
CDR3: CASSYGLAGVQETQYF

J: TRBJ1-5
D: NA
V: TRBV5-1
CDR3: CASSPGQYSNQPQHF

J: TRBJ1-1
D: NA
V: TRBV5-1
CDR3: CASSPGGRNTEAFF

J: TRBJ2-7
D: TRBD2
V: TRBV6-5
CDR3: CASSYSVGLAGYEQYF